A single sample is the source of the 12 T cell receptor beta chains below, sequenced in a study of OX40 agonist ivuxolimab in advanced cancers. Measured with immunoSEQ multiplex PCR; TCRdb has only the in-frame clones, and not every one. This sample yields some 67,000 clones, of which 88% are seen a single time; around 0.53% belongs to the top ten. The sequenced sample was CD4+ or CD8+ T cells sorted from blood, obtained in a trial of the OX40 agonist ivuxolimab. The receptor set was obtained from an adult with an advanced solid tumor such as melanoma, head and neck, liver or kidney cancer.

This clone was seen a few times. The gene calls are TRBV5-4 and TRBJ2-1; 11 positions agree with TRBD2. Germline values: CDR1 SGHNT, CDR2 YYREEE (reference sequence). The CDR3 is 14 amino acids. After removal of 4 bases from V and 6 bases from J, the junction contained 3 bases not matched to a gene. CDR3 sequence reads: CASSVAGGLNEQFF. The CDR3 DNA reads as TGTGCCAGCAGCGTAGCGGGGGGGCTCAATGAGCAGTTCTTC. Based on the CDR3 plus reference TRBV5-4 and TRBJ2-1, the full variable domain is ETGVTQSPTHLIKTRGQQVTLRCSSQSGHNTVSWYQQALGQGPQFIFQYYREEENGRGNFPPRFSGLQFPNYSSELNVNALELDDSALYLCASSVAGGLNEQFFGPGTRLTVL.

The J gene is TRBJ2-3, the V gene TRBV4-1; 9 nucleotides agree with TRBD2. V lost 1 base to trimming and J lost 3 bases; unmatched junction nucleotides: 5. CDR1 is MGHRA, CDR2 YSYEKL, per germline. This CDR3 is built from 16 residues. The CDR3 nucleotides are TGCGCCAGCAGCCAAGTGTGGCTAGCGGGGACAGATACGCAGTATTTT. Translation: CASSQVWLAGTDTQYF.

DNA for the CDR3: TGTGCCAGCAGTCGAGCGACAGGGGGAAACACCATATATTTT. It yields the protein CASSRATGGNTIYF. J is TRBJ1-3 and V is TRBV6-5, with 7 bases fitting TRBD1. Germline V gene data show CDR1 as MNHEY and CDR2 as SVGAGI. V shed 5 bases, J shed 4 bases, and the junction held 5 bases outside the gene matches. CDR3 size: 14 residues.

The chain uses TRBV6-4 and TRBJ1-6, with D possibly being TRBD1 (6 bases). The germline V gene has CDR1 MRHNA and CDR2 SNTAGT. The CDR3 sequence is 17 residues long. Trimming shortened V by 6 bases and J by 0 bases, and 15 bases separated the two germline ends. In DNA form, the CDR3 reads TGTGCCAGCAGCCCTGCCGGGGGGCACTCCTATAATTCACCCCTCCACTTT. Translated, it gives CASSPAGGHSYNSPLHF.

This clone was detected a few times. The CDR3 loop is CASSPFANTGELFF. DNA for the CDR3: TGCGCCAGCAGCCCGTTCGCGAACACCGGGGAGCTGTTTTTT. V is TRBV5-1 and J is TRBJ2-2; no clear D gene. Germline lookup yields CDR1 SGHRS and CDR2 YFSETQ. The CDR3 consists of 14 residues. V was clipped by 4 bases and J by 0 bases, with 7 bases between them.

A few counts support this clone. V and J are TRBV12-5 and TRBJ2-2; D is undetermined. Trimming pared 6 bases from V and 5 bases from J, leaving 22 bases between. The CDR3 consists of 17 residues. Germline assignment: CDR1 LGHNT and CDR2 FRNRAP. The CDR3 reads CASGQTLPFGGTGELFF. CDR3 DNA: TGTGCTAGTGGCCAAACCCTACCGTTTGGCGGAACCGGGGAGCTGTTTTTT.

The CDR3 here is CASSLGQGGETQYF. In DNA, the CDR3 is TGCGCCAGCAGCTTGGGACAGGGTGGGGAGACCCAGTACTTC. The genes are TRBV5-1 and TRBJ2-5, with 7 bases aligning to TRBD1. The CDR3 loop spans 14 amino acids. J gave up 5 bases and V 0 bases, and 4 bases lay outside the gene matches. Germline V gene sequence: CDR1 SGHRS, CDR2 YFSETQ. Supplemented by reference TRBV5-1 and TRBJ2-5, the full variable domain reads KAGVTQTPRYLIKTRGQQVTLSCSPISGHRSVSWYQQTPGQGLQFLFEYFSETQRNKGNFPGRFSGRQFSNSRSEMNVSTLELGDSALYLCASSLGQGGETQYFGPGTRLLVL.

This chain joins TRBV19 and TRBJ1-6, with D perhaps matching TRBD1 (5 bases). V lost 8 bases, J lost 6 bases, and 20 bases lay in between. The V gene's germline CDR1 is LNHDA and CDR2 SQIVND (reference sequence). This CDR3 contains 16 residues. The DNA for the CDR3 is TGTGCCAGTTCAAGTGCCCAGGGATACGGTAATTCACCCCTCCACTTT. Translated: CASSSAQGYGNSPLHF.

The chain joins TRBV6-1 to TRBJ1-1; D uncertain. The CDR3 sequence is 14 residues long. The germline V gene has CDR1 MNHNS and CDR2 SASEGT. Trimming cost V 11 bases and J 1 base, with 17 bases left between them. DNA for the CDR3: TGTGCCGTCGGCGGGGTCCCTCCGAACACTGAAGCTTTCTTT. Translated: CAVGGVPPNTEAFF.

The chain carries TRBV18 and TRBJ2-1; 9 nucleotides line up with TRBD2. Germline-derived CDR1 and CDR2 are KGHSH and LQKENI. This CDR3 is built from 17 residues. Trimming took 6 bases from V and 1 from J; bases not matched to a gene: 10. In nucleotides, the CDR3 is TGTGCCAGCTCCCTTTTTAGCGGGGGTTCGTCCTACAATGAGCAGTTCTTC. This encodes CASSLFSGGSSYNEQFF.

This sequence joins TRBV28 and TRBJ1-4, with 11 bases matching TRBD1. Trimming removed 6 bases from V and 7 bases from J; junction bases left unmatched: 1. This CDR3 comprises 13 residues. Germline CDR1 and CDR2: MDHEN and SYDVKM. CDR3 in DNA: TGTGCCAGCAGGGACAGGGGGCTTGAAAAACTGTTTTTT. This sequence encodes CASRDRGLEKLFF.

The chain combines TRBV27 with TRBJ2-7, with D unclear. Germline CDR1 reads MNHEY; CDR2 reads SMNVEV (reference sequence). This CDR3 is 14 amino acids long. Trimming took 5 bases from V and 5 from J, leaving 16 bases between them. The CDR3 sequence: CASSTPGPTNEQYF. As DNA, the CDR3 is TGTGCCAGCAGTACCCCTGGGCCTACCAACGAGCAGTACTTC.